The 5 T cell receptor beta chains below come from one sample, sequenced in a study of T cells in Graves' hyperthyroidism and ophthalmopathy. RNA transcripts served as the template for amplifying TCR beta CDR3 regions. A set of HTBI primers served as the primers for a first-round RT-PCR of the TCR CDR3. TCRdb ran MiXCR on the multiplex PCR reads and lists one entry per CDR3 protein. This table holds roughly 300,000 distinct CDR3 sequences, less than 30% found once. Sequenced: blood. The receptors were sampled from a man aged 35-49 years with Graves' hyperthyroidism that later progressed to Graves' ophthalmopathy.

Many counts were recorded for this clonotype. The V call is TRBV7-3, the J call TRBJ1-5, with 8 bases lining up with TRBD1. J lost 0 bases, V lost 5 bases, and 12 bases had no gene match. This CDR3 has 18 amino acids. Germline CDR1 and CDR2: SGHTA and FQGTGA. The CDR3 DNA follows: TGTGCCAGCAGCCCCAAAGGGGGACAGGCCCGTAGCAATCAGCCCCAGCATTTT. Protein: CASSPKGGQARSNQPQHF.

The chain combines TRBV28 with TRBJ1-1; no clear D. V lost 3 bases and J lost 0, with 11 bases in between. CDR1 MDHEN and CDR2 SYDVKM come from the germline V gene. The length of the CDR3 is 15 residues. The CDR3 DNA is TGTGCCAGCAGTTTGGTTTCGGACGTGAACACTGAAGCTTTCTTT. This gives the protein CASSLVSDVNTEAFF.

The table lists this clonotype with many counts. Mismatch with germline at one junction end may stem from a read error. The CDR3 is CASKGTGSPMDF. The CDR3 nucleotides are TGTGCCAGCAAGGGGACAGGGTCGCCAATGGACTTC. This chain links TRBV7-6 with TRBJ2-7, with TRBD1 identical over 9 bases. The CDR3 has 12 amino acids. Germline CDR1 and CDR2: SGHVS and FNYEAQ. Together with reference TRBV7-6 and TRBJ2-7, the CDR3 gives the full variable domain: GAGVSQSPRYKVTKRGQDVALRCDPISGHVSLYWYRQALGQGPEFLTYFNYEAQQDKSGLPNDRFSAERPEGSISTLTIQRTEQRDSAMYRCASKGTGSPMDFGPGTRLTVT.

The sample holds many counts of this clonotype. The rearrangement joins TRBV12-3 or TRBV12-4 to TRBJ2-2, with 10 bases fitting TRBD2. This CDR3 has 16 amino acids. Trimming took 5 bases from V and 4 from J; bases not matched to a gene: 7. The CDR3 region has the DNA TGTGCCAGCAGTATACCTAGCGGGAGAAGCACCGGGGAGCTGTTTTTT. Its translation: CASSIPSGRSTGELFF.

This clonotype was seen ten or more times. The CDR3 DNA follows: TGTGCCTGGAGTGACGGGGGGCGCCCCTCTGGAAACACCATATATTTT. It is translated as CAWSDGGRPSGNTIYF. The chain carries TRBV30 and TRBJ1-3; weak D call: TRBD1 (6 bases). This CDR3 region has 16 residues. The germline V gene encodes CDR1 GTSNPN and CDR2 SVGIG (reference sequence). V gave up 1 base and J gave up 0 bases, with 13 bases separating them.